Listed below are T cell receptor beta chains from one sample, sequenced in a study of cytomegalovirus exposure and HLA in healthy donors. Produced via immunoSEQ multiplex PCR; TCRdb's table is partial and in-frame only. The sample shows roughly 200,000 clones, roughly 80% of them seen only once. The sequenced material came from PBMCs. These receptors all stem from a woman between 45 and 60 years old in good health and CMV-seronegative. CDR3s leave out the opening cysteine and the closing phenylalanine or tryptophan. Each record gives: V gene, CDR3 protein.

V gene: TRBV27; CDR3 protein: ASSFVQGAIDEQY
V gene: TRBV11-1; CDR3 protein: ASSFAGRSYNEQF
V gene: TRBV28; CDR3 protein: ATHRTGGSYEQY
V gene: TRBV7-2; CDR3 protein: ASSRVVFEEQY
V gene: TRBV30; CDR3 protein: AWKGAGGLYEQY
V gene: TRBV28; CDR3 protein: ASHRGTGIGGYT
V gene: TRBV6-1; CDR3 protein: ASSDADTNYGYT
V gene: TRBV7-3; CDR3 protein: ASSVAVNTEAF
V gene: TRBV15; CDR3 protein: ATSREGGWGDSQTASYNEQF
V gene: TRBV2; CDR3 protein: ARETGASNTEAF
V gene: TRBV7-3; CDR3 protein: ASSPTRGNEQF
V gene: TRBV7-9; CDR3 protein: ASSPGQANTEAF
V gene: TRBV18; CDR3 protein: ASSPGTANTGELF
V gene: TRBV2; CDR3 protein: ASSVGQKTYEQY
V gene: TRBV5-4; CDR3 protein: ASSLADRTYGYT
V gene: TRBV18; CDR3 protein: ASSPQSSGSGETQY
V gene: TRBV6-1; CDR3 protein: ASSVRPGQAKNIQY
V gene: TRBV27; CDR3 protein: ASSLASSGGYNEQF
V gene: TRBV6-4; CDR3 protein: ASSAPGRGQF
V gene: TRBV27; CDR3 protein: ASSLRGGDYEQY
V gene: TRBV2; CDR3 protein: ASSVGTDGPYT
V gene: TRBV10-2; CDR3 protein: ASRVGASYEQY
V gene: TRBV11-1; CDR3 protein: ASSPMGYDSLDTQY
V gene: TRBV15; CDR3 protein: ATSRNRGLGNEQF
V gene: TRBV10-3; CDR3 protein: AIGLGGHEQF
V gene: TRBV18; CDR3 protein: ASSPLAVNAYNEQF
V gene: TRBV19; CDR3 protein: ASSMSGLKDGNEQF
V gene: TRBV11-2; CDR3 protein: ASSFSREVNTGELF
V gene: TRBV28; CDR3 protein: ASSLIGATQY